This T cell receptor beta chain appears in the sequencing data of a study of T cell responses to AZD1222 COVID-19 vaccine. Measured with immunoSEQ multiplex PCR; TCRdb has only the in-frame clones, and not every one. The sample gives tens of thousands of clones, about 88% of which show up once; 4.2% is in the top ten. The CDR3 has 12 residues. V was shortened by 4 bases and J by 6 bases, with 10 bases between the two germline ends. Germline lookup yields CDR1 SQVTM and CDR2 ANQGSEA. The chain has TRBV29-1 and TRBJ2-1; D is tentatively TRBD1 or TRBD2 (5 bases each). Specimen: peripheral blood, collected on day 0 of AZD1222 vaccination. The receptor comes from an adult in good health. CDR3 sequence: CSVGGARNEQFF. CDR3 nucleotide sequence: TGCAGCGTTGGAGGGGCTCGCAATGAGCAGTTCTTC.